The entry below describes one TCR beta chain. Its antigen is unidentified. These data belong to a study of blood T cells in healthy people across ages. Overall study context: With template switching, about one barcoded beta molecule was captured per two T cells. Study-level findings and limits: Across the age range, TCR beta diversity per million T cells fell in a roughly linear way. Estimated diversity, derived from one million T cells, was regarded as an underestimate.

Investigators took about 9.2 milliliters of peripheral blood from every donor. Primed by a sample-barcoded 5' primer and a J-beta primer mix, a second PCR proceeded for about 6 to 12 cycles. In TCRdb, the 5' RACE reads were re-called with MiXCR into one record per CDR3 protein. Seen here are 1.5 million to 2 million distinct CDR3 sequences, 40% to 55% observed once, and the top ten hold less than 2.5%. Germline V gene data show CDR1 as SGHVS and CDR2 as FQNEAQ. J gave up 4 bases and V 8 bases, and 11 bases lay outside the gene matches. The CDR3 consists of 14 residues. V gene TRBV7-8 combines with J gene TRBJ2-7; 7 bases match TRBD1. Sequenced sample: blood. This clonotype was obtained from a woman between 35 and 50 years old in good health. The CDR3 sequence is CASENRDSKYEQYF. The CDR3 region has the DNA TGTGCCAGCGAGAACCGGGACAGCAAATACGAGCAGTACTTC.